The entry that follows covers one TCR beta chain sequence. CDR1 and CDR2 from the germline V gene are SGHRS and YFSETQ. V was pared by 4 bases and J by 6 bases, with 17 bases between. CDR3 size: 15 residues. Measured with immunoSEQ multiplex PCR; TCRdb has only the in-frame clones, and not every one. The repertoire consists of 35,000 to 45,000 clones, with approximately 91% occurring once and the leading ten covering around a quarter. This specimen comes from a study of PD-L1 blockade in urothelial cancer. Time point meaning: pretreatment peripheral blood. The chain recombines TRBV5-1 with TRBJ2-1; D is perhaps TRBD1 (5 bases). The TCR was taken from a donor older than 35 with urothelial cancer. The input for sequencing was PBMCs, taken around atezolizumab (anti-PD-L1) treatment. The chain's CDR3 is CASSQERGYSNEQFF. As DNA, the CDR3 is TGCGCCAGCAGCCAAGAAAGGGGATACAGCAATGAGCAGTTCTTC.